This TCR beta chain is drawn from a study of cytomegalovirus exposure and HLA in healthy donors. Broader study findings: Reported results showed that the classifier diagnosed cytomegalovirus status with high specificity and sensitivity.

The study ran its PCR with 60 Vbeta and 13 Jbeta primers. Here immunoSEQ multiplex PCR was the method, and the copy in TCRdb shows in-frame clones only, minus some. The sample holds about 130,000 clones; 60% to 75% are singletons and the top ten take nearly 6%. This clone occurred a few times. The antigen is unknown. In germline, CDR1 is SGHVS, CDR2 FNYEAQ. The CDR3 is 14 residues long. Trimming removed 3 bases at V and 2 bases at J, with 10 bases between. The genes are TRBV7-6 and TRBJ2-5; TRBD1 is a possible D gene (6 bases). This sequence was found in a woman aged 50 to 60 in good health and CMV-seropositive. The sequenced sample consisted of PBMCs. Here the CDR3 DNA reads TGTGCCAGCAGCTTTACAGGGAAACAAGAGACCCAGTACTTC. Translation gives CASSFTGKQETQYF.